Below, 17 T cell receptor beta chains from the same sample are listed, as sequenced in a study of human T cells and chemical hapten exposure. Using its own MiXCR run on the RACE reads, TCRdb lists one record per CDR3 protein. The sample carries about 82,000 distinct CDR3 sequences, about 10% recorded once. Documented time point: patch test 1, 2 weeks after DPC sensitization. The treatment: therapeutic diphenylcyclopropenone sensitization with weekly scalp DPC. The starting material was whole blood, obtained in connection with sensitization to the hapten diphenylcyclopropenone (DPC). These receptors were collected from a woman aged 50 to 60 with alopecia areata. Some clones in this sample may be carry-over from other donors' samples.

This clonotype was picked up many times. CDR3 sequence (DNA): TGTGCCAGCAGCTTTCGGGGCTTCGGGGAAGATACGCAGTATTTT. Its protein product is CASSFRGFGEDTQYF. V usage is TRBV7-2 and J usage is TRBJ2-3; D could derive from TRBD1 or TRBD2 (5 bases each). Between the trimmed V and J ends, which lost 3 bases and 5 bases, there was a span of 15 bases. Germline lookup yields CDR1 SGHTA and CDR2 FQGNSA. This CDR3 region has 15 residues.

This clonotype was recorded many times. This chain uses TRBV3-1 with TRBJ2-1; 7 positions match TRBD2. Germline-derived CDR1 and CDR2 are LGHDT and YNNKEL (reference sequence). The CDR3 is made up of 18 amino acids. The ends lost 0 bases at V and 0 bases at J; junction bases unmatched: 8. CDR3 sequence (DNA): TGTGCCAGCAGCCAAGAACTAGCGAGCCTCAGCTCCTACAATGAGCAGTTCTTC. It translates to CASSQELASLSSYNEQFF.

The chain carries TRBV9 and TRBJ1-1; D possibly corresponds to TRBD1 (6 bases). Germline lookup yields CDR1 SGDLS and CDR2 YYNGEE. Trimming removed 3 bases from V and 4 bases from J, with 22 bases in between. This CDR3 comprises 17 residues. The CDR3 region has the DNA TGTGCCAGCAGCGGTAACTCTCGGGGGGCTCTCGGCACTGAAGCTTTCTTT. This sequence encodes CASSGNSRGALGTEAFF.

The CDR3 here is CASSTRQGNQPQHF. The CDR3 DNA follows: TGTGCCAGCAGTACTAGACAGGGTAATCAGCCCCAGCATTTT. The chain combines TRBV6-6 with TRBJ1-5; TRBD1 matches 7 bases. Germline CDR1 reads MNHNY; CDR2 reads SVGAGI (reference sequence). Trimming took 5 bases from V and 4 from J; bases not matched to a gene: 5. The CDR3 spans 14 residues.

Only a few counts were recorded for this clonotype. The V and J genes are TRBV18 and TRBJ2-7, with 9 positions matching TRBD1. The trim removed 5 bases at V and 4 bases at J, leaving 12 bases unmatched. Germline CDR1 and CDR2: KGHSH and LQKENI. There are 16 residues in the CDR3. The CDR3 region has the DNA TGTGCCAGCTCATCCGTCATGGGGACAGGGTCGTACGAGCAGTACTTC. This encodes CASSSVMGTGSYEQYF.

The chain has TRBV4-1 and TRBJ2-1; 10 bases are shared with TRBD2. CDR3 length: 17 residues. J was trimmed by 3 bases and V by 5 bases; bases with no gene match: 10. Germline V gives CDR1 MGHRA, CDR2 YSYEKL. CDR3 residues: CASSKVAGGLHYNEQFF. CDR3 coding DNA: TGCGCCAGCAGCAAGGTAGCGGGGGGCCTACACTACAATGAGCAGTTCTTC.

This clonotype was seen many times. J is TRBJ2-1 and V is TRBV29-1; TRBD2 aligns across 7 bases. Losses at the gene ends were 6 bases for V and 5 bases for J; bases not matched to a gene: 4. The germline V gene has CDR1 SQVTM and CDR2 ANQGSEA. The CDR3 consists of 12 residues. CDR3 sequence: CSVRLAHNEQFF. CDR3 sequence (DNA): TGCAGCGTGCGACTAGCCCACAATGAGCAGTTCTTC.

This rearrangement joins TRBV28 to TRBJ1-1; tentative D call: TRBD1 (6 bases). CDR3 length: 12 amino acids. Germline CDR1 is MDHEN and CDR2 is SYDVKM. For the CDR3, the DNA is TGTGTCTTGGGGGGGCACGGCACTGAAGCTTTCTTT. Residues: CVLGGHGTEAFF. Filled out from reference TRBV28 and TRBJ1-1, the complete variable domain reads DVKVTQSSRYLVKRTGEKVFLECVQDMDHENMFWYRQDPGLGLRLIYFSYDVKMKEKGDIPEGYSVSREKKERFSLILESASTNQTSMYLCVLGGHGTEAFFGQGTRLTVV.

The V call is TRBV7-9, the J call TRBJ1-5, with a possible D match to TRBD1 (5 bases). Trimming stripped 5 bases from V and 4 bases from J, with 9 bases between. The CDR3 is made up of 13 amino acids. The germline V gene has CDR1 SEHNR and CDR2 FQNEAQ (reference sequence). DNA for the CDR3: TGTGCCAGCAGCGGGGGAGGTAATCAGCCCCAGCATTTT. Translation: CASSGGGNQPQHF.

The rearrangement uses TRBV5-5 and TRBJ2-7; 9 positions agree with TRBD1. The CDR3 consists of 16 residues. Unmatched junction bases numbered 11, after V lost 4 bases and J lost 3 bases. Germline V gene lookup returns CDR1 SGHKS and CDR2 YYEKEE (reference sequence). The chain's CDR3 is CASSPRDRTGVYEQYF. CDR3 bases: TGTGCCAGCAGCCCGAGGGATCGGACAGGGGTCTACGAGCAGTACTTC.

The chain recombines TRBV18 with TRBJ2-4; weak D call: TRBD1 (5 bases). This CDR3 is built from 16 residues. V was pared by 3 bases and J by 3 bases, with 15 bases between. CDR1 and CDR2 (germline): KGHSH, LQKENI. CDR3 DNA sequence: TGTGCCAGCTCACCCCCCCCAGGGCCGTTCAAAAACATTCAGTACTTC. Translation gives CASSPPPGPFKNIQYF. Using reference TRBV18 and TRBJ2-4 for the parts outside the CDR3, the full variable domain is NAGVMQNPRHLVRRRGQEARLRCSPMKGHSHVYWYRQLPEEGLKFMVYLQKENIIDESGMPKERFSAEFPKEGPSILRIQQVVRGDSAAYFCASSPPPGPFKNIQYFGAGTRLSVL.

V and J are TRBV20-1 and TRBJ2-7; tentatively, D is TRBD1 (6 bases). CDR3 size: 15 residues. The germline V and J ends were trimmed by 0 bases and 2 bases, with 14 bases remaining between them. Germline loops: CDR1 DFQATT, CDR2 SNEGSKA (reference sequence). For the CDR3, the DNA is TGCAGTGCTAGAGATATGTCAGGGGCTACCTACGAGCAGTACTTC. Amino acid sequence: CSARDMSGATYEQYF.

The V call is TRBV9, the J call TRBJ1-6, with D unresolved. The CDR3 contains 13 residues. Germline lookup yields CDR1 SGDLS and CDR2 YYNGEE. V lost 0 bases and J 3 bases, leaving 1 base between the germline ends. Written as DNA, the CDR3 is TGTGCCAGCAGCGTAGGCTATAATTCACCCCTCCACTTT. Its protein is CASSVGYNSPLHF.

The sample holds many counts of this clonotype. The V and J genes are TRBV20-1 and TRBJ1-3; the D is unclear. V lost 6 bases and J 0 bases, leaving 9 bases between the germline ends. The germline gives CDR1 DFQATT, CDR2 SNEGSKA (reference sequence). The CDR3 has 13 amino acids. CDR3 nucleotide sequence: TGCAGTGCCGAGGGCGCCTCTGGAAACACCATATATTTT. It codes for CSAEGASGNTIYF.

This clonotype occurred a few times. The rearrangement uses TRBV25-1 and TRBJ1-3; tentative D call: TRBD1 (5 bases). The length of the CDR3 is 17 residues. Germline V CDR1 and CDR2: MGHDK, SYGVNS. With 0 bases removed from V and 4 bases from J, the gap between germline ends came to 16 bases. CDR3 sequence: CASSEYKVRASGNTIYF. CDR3 nucleotide sequence: TGTGCCAGCAGTGAATATAAAGTCAGGGCCTCGGGAAACACCATATATTTT.

This clonotype was counted a few times. The chain links TRBV20-1 to TRBJ1-6; no reliable D call. The germline CDR1 and CDR2 sequences are DFQATT and SNEGSKA (reference sequence). CDR3 size: 13 residues. The V and J ends lost 0 bases and 14 bases respectively, with 14 bases between them. The chain's CDR3 is CSARDIGGLTLHF. CDR3 nucleotide sequence: TGCAGTGCTAGAGATATTGGCGGACTCACCCTCCACTTT.

This clonotype was found many times. The chain uses TRBV29-1 and TRBJ1-1; tentatively, D is TRBD1 (6 bases). The length of the CDR3 is 14 residues. The V and J ends lost 4 bases and 4 bases respectively, with 16 bases between them. Germline V gene data show CDR1 as SQVTM and CDR2 as ANQGSEA. CDR3 nucleotide sequence: TGCAGCGTTGGTAAGGGGGTCGAGGGCACTGAAGCTTTCTTT. Translating gives CSVGKGVEGTEAFF.